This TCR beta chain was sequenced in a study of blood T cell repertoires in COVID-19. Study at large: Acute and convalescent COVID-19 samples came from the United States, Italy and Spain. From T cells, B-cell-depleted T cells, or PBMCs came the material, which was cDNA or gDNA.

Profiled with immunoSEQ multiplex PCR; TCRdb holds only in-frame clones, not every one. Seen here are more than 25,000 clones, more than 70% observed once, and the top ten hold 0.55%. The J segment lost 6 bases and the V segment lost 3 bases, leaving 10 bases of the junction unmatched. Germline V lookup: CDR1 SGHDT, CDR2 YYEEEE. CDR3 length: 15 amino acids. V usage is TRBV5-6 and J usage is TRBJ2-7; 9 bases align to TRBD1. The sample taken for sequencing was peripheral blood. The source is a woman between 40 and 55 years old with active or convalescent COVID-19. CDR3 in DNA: TGTGCCAGCAGCTGGGGACAGGGAAGGGGGCGCGAGCAGTACTTC. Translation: CASSWGQGRGREQYF.